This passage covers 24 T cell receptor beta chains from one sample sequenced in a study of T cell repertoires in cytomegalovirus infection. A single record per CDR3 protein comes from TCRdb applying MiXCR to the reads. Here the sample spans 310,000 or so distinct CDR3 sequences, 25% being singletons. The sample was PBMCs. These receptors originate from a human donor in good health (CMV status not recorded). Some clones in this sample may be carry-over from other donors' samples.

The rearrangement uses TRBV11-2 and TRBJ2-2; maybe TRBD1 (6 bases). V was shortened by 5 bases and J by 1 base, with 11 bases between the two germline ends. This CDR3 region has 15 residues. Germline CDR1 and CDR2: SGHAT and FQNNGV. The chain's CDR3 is CASSPRTENTGELFF. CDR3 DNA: TGTGCCAGCAGCCCTCGGACAGAGAACACCGGGGAGCTGTTTTTT. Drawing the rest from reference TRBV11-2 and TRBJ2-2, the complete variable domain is EAGVAQSPRYKIIEKRQSVAFWCNPISGHATLYWYQQILGQGPKLLIQFQNNGVVDDSQLPKDRFSAERLKGVDSTLKIQPAKLEDSAVYLCASSPRTENTGELFFGEGSRLTVL.

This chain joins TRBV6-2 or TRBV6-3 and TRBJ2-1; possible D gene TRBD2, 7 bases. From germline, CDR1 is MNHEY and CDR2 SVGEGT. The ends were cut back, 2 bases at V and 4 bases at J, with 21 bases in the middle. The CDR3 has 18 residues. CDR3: CASSYTRGAMMNYNEQFF. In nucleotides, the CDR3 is TGTGCCAGCAGTTACACCCGGGGGGCGATGATGAATTACAATGAGCAGTTCTTC.

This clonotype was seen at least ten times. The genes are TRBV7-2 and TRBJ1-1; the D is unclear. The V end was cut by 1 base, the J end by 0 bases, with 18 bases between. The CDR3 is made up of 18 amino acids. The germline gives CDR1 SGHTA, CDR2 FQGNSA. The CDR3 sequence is CASSLVSTNNVMNTEAFF. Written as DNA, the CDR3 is TGTGCCAGCAGCTTAGTGTCGACGAACAACGTGATGAACACTGAAGCTTTCTTT.

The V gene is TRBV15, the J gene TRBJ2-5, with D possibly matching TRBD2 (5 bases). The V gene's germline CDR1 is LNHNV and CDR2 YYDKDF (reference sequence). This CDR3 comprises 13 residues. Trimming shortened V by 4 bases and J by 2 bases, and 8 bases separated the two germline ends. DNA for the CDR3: TGTGCCACCAGCACCAGCGGACAAGAGACCCAGTACTTC. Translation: CATSTSGQETQYF. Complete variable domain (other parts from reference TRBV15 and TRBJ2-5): DAMVIQNPRYQVTQFGKPVTLSCSQTLNHNVMYWYQQKSSQAPKLLFHYYDKDFNNEADTPDNFQSRRPNTSFCFLDIRSPGLGDTAMYLCATSTSGQETQYFGPGTRLLVL.

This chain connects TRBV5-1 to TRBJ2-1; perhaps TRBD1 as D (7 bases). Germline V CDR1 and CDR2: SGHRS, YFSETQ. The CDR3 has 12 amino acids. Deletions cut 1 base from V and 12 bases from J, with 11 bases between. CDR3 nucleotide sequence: TGCGCCAGCAGCTTGCCAGGGGGAGGGCAGTTCTTC. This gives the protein CASSLPGGGQFF.

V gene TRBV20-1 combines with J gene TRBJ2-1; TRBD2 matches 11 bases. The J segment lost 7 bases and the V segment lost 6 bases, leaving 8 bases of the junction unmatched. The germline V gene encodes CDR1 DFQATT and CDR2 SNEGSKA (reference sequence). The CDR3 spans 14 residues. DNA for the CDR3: TGCAGTGCACACACTAGCGGGGGTAGGAATGAGCAGTTCTTC. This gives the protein CSAHTSGGRNEQFF.

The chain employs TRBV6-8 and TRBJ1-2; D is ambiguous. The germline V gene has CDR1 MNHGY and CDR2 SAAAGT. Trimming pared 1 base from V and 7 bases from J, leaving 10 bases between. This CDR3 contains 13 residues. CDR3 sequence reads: CASSYWSEAGYTF. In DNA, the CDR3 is TGTGCCAGCAGTTACTGGTCAGAAGCTGGCTACACCTTC.

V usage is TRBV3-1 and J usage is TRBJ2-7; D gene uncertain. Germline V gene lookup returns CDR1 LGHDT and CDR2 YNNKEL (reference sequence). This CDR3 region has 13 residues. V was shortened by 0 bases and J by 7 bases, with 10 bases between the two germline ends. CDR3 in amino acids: CASSQDLVREQYF. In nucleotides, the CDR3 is TGTGCCAGCAGCCAAGATCTGGTACGGGAGCAGTACTTC.

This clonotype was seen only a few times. Here the CDR3 DNA reads TGTGCCAGCTCACCATTACAGGAGTTCACCGGGGAGCTGTTTTTT. Protein product: CASSPLQEFTGELFF. V usage is TRBV18 and J usage is TRBJ2-2; D perhaps matches TRBD1 (5 bases). The ends were cut back, 2 bases at V and 4 bases at J, with 11 bases in the middle. CDR1 KGHSH and CDR2 LQKENI come from the germline V gene. The CDR3 has 15 residues.

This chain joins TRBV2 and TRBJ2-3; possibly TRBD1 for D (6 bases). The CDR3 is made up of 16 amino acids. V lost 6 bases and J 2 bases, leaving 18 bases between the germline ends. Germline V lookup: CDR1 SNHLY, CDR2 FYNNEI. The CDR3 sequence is CASRYRARGTTDTQYF. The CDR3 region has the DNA TGTGCCAGCAGATACAGGGCGAGGGGGACCACAGATACGCAGTATTTT.

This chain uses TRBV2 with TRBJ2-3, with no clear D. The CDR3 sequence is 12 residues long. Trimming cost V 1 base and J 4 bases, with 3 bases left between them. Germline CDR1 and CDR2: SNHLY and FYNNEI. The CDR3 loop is CASSEVADTQYF. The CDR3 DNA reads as TGTGCCAGCAGTGAAGTTGCAGATACGCAGTATTTT. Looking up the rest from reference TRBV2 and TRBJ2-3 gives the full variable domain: EPEVTQTPSHQVTQMGQEVILRCVPISNHLYFYWYRQILGQKVEFLVSFYNNEISEKSEIFDDQFSVERPDGSNFTLKIRSTKLEDSAMYFCASSEVADTQYFGPGTRLTVL.

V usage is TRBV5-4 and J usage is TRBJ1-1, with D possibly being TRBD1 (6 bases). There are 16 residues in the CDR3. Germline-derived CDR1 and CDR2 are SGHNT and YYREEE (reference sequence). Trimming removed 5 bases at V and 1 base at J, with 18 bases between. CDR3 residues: CASRQGGEVWNTEAFF. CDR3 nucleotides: TGTGCCAGCAGACAGGGCGGGGAGGTTTGGAACACTGAAGCTTTCTTT.

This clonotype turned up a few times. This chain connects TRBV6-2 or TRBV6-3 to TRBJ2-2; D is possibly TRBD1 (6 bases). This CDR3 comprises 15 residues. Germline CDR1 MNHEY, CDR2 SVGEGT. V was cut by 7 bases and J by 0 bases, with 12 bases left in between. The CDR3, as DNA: TGTGCCAGCACGACGAGACAGGCGAACACCGGGGAGCTGTTTTTT. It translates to CASTTRQANTGELFF.

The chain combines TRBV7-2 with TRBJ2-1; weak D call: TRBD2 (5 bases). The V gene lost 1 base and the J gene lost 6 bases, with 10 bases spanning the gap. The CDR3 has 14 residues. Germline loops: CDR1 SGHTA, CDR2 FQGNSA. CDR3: CASSLVLAGNEQFF. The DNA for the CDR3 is TGTGCCAGCAGCTTAGTTCTAGCAGGCAATGAGCAGTTCTTC.

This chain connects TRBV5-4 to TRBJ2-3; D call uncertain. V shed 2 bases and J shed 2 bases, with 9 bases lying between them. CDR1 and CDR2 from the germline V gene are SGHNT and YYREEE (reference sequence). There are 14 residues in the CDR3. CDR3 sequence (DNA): TGTGCCAGCAGCTTCTGGGGTCTCACAGATACGCAGTATTTT. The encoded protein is CASSFWGLTDTQYF.

CDR3 sequence reads: CSVVLRQGAYEQYF. CDR3 coding DNA: TGCAGCGTTGTGTTGAGACAGGGGGCCTACGAGCAGTACTTC. The rearrangement joins TRBV29-1 to TRBJ2-7, with 9 bases fitting TRBD1. Germline trimming cut 4 bases from V and 2 bases from J; bases unmatched to any gene: 6. This CDR3 region has 14 residues. Germline V gene data show CDR1 as SQVTM and CDR2 as ANQGSEA.

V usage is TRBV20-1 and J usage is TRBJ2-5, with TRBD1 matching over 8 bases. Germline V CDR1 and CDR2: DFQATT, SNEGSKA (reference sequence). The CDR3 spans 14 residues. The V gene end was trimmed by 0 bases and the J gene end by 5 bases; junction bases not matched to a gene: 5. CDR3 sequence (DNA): TGCAGTGCTAGAGACCCTAGGACAGGGGAGACCCAGTACTTC. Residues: CSARDPRTGETQYF.

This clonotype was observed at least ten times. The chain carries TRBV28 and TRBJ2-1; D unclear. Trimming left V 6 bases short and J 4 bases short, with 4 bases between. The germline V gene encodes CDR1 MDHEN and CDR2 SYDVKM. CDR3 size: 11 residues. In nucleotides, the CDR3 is TGTGCCAGCAGCAAATACAATGAGCAGTTCTTC. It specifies CASSKYNEQFF.

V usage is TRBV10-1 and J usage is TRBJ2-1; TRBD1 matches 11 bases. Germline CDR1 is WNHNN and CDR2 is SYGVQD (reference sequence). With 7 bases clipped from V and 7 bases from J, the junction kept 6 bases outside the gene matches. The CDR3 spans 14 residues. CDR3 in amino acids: CASNPGQGENEQFF. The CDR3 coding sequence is TGCGCCAGCAATCCGGGACAGGGGGAGAATGAGCAGTTCTTC.

Here the CDR3 DNA reads TGCAGTGCTAGGGCCCTTGCGGGGGCCTACAATGAGCAGTTCTTC. This sequence encodes CSARALAGAYNEQFF. This chain joins TRBV20-1 and TRBJ2-1; 7 bases are shared with TRBD2. V trimming: 3 bases; J trimming: 2 bases; junction bases outside the gene matches: 7. Germline CDR1 and CDR2: DFQATT and SNEGSKA (reference sequence). The CDR3 runs to 15 residues.

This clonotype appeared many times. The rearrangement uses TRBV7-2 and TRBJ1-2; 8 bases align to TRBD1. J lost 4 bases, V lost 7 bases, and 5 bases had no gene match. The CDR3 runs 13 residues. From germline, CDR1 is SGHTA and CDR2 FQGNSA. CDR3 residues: CASTADRVYGYTF. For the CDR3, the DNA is TGTGCCAGCACCGCGGACAGGGTCTATGGCTACACCTTC.

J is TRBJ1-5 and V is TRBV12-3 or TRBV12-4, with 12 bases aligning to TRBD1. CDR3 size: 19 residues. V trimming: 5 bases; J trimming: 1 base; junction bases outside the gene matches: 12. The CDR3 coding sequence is TGTGCCAGCAGTCACTACCGTCCGGGACAGGGGGCAAGCAATCAGCCCCAGCATTTT. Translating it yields CASSHYRPGQGASNQPQHF.

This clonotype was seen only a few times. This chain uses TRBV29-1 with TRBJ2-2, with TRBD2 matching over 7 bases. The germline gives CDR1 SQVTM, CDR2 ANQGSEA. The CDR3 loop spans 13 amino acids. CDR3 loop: CCGGLPNTGELFF. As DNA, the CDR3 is TGCTGCGGGGGACTGCCGAACACCGGGGAGCTGTTTTTT.

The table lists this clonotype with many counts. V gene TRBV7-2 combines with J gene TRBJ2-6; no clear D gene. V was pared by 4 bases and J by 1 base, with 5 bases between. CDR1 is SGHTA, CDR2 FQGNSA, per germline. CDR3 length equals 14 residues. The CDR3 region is CASSSKSGANVLTF. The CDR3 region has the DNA TGTGCCAGCAGCTCAAAATCTGGGGCCAACGTCCTGACTTTC.